This TCR beta chain was profiled in a study of Ad26.COV2.S vaccination and SARS-CoV-2 variants. The CDR3 runs to 14 residues. In germline, CDR1 is LGHDT, CDR2 YNNKEL (reference sequence). The ends were cut back, 3 bases at V and 6 bases at J, with 12 bases in the middle. This table comes from immunoSEQ multiplex PCR, and its TCRdb copy is limited to in-frame clones, with some not included. The sample holds roughly 460,000 clones, roughly nine tenths seen once. Treatment: about 20 received Ad26.COV2.S at low or high dose, single or two shots; five or six received placebo; per-sample allocation not given. Collection of samples fell on day 63 after the first vaccine or placebo injection.

V and J are TRBV3-1 (or the pseudogene TRBV3-2) and TRBJ2-1; no firm D call. This clonotype originated in a person between 18 and 65 years old who received the Ad26.COV2.S COVID-19 vaccine or a placebo. The sample here was peripheral blood, taken in a trial of Ad26.COV2.S vaccine versus placebo. The CDR3 DNA reads TGTGCCAGCAGCCAGAACGTCCAGACCAATGAGCAGTTCTTC. Its protein product is CASSQNVQTNEQFF.